This T cell receptor beta chain was observed in a study of CD8+ T cells in alopecia areata. As for the study in general: People stayed on tofacitinib for 6 to 18 months, then stopped the drug for 6 months.

RNA extraction was followed by reverse transcription into cDNA, which acted as the sequencing template. Clones were sequenced by immunoSEQ multiplex PCR, and TCRdb holds only the in-frame ones, with some missing. This table has more than 200,000 clones, about 68% appearing once. Separation by sorting yielded CD4+ and CD8+ T cells from PBMCs. Study results and limitations: Scalp lesions, especially in alopecia totalis/universalis, had higher clonality than normal scalp.

Of note for this clone: As yet, its antigen is unknown.

CDR3 length: 11 amino acids. V gave up 8 bases and J gave up 4 bases, with 8 bases separating them. From germline, CDR1 is SGHTA and CDR2 FQGNSA. The sequenced sample was CD4+ T cells sorted from blood, obtained at week 0. This sequence was found in a human donor with alopecia areata. The chain is built from TRBV7-2 and TRBJ2-5, with D possibly being TRBD1 (6 bases). CDR3: CASRQAETQYF. The CDR3 DNA is TGTGCCAGCCGACAGGCAGAGACCCAGTACTTC. Complete variable domain (other parts from reference TRBV7-2 and TRBJ2-5): GAGVSQSPSNKVTEKGKDVELRCDPISGHTALYWYRQSLGQGLEFLIYFQGNSAPDKSGLPSDRFSAERTGGSVSTLTIQRTQQEDSAVYLCASRQAETQYFGPGTRLLVL.